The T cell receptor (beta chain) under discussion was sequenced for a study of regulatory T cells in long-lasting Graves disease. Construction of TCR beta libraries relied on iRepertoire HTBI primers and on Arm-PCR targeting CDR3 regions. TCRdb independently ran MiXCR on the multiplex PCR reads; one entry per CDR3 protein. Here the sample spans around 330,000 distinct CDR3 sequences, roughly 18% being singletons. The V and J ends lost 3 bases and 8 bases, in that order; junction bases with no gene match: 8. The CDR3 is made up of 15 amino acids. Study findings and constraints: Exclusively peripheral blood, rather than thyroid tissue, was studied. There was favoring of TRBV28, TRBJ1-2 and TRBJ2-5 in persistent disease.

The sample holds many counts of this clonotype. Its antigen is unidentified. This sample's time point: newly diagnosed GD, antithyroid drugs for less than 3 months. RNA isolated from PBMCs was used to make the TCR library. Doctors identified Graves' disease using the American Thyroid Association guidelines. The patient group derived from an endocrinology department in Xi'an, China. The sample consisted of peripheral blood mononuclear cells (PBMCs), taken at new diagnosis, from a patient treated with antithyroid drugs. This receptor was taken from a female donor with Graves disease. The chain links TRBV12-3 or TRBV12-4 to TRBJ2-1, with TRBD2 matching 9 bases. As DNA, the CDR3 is TGTGCCAGCAGTTTGGAGAGCGGGAGGCGGGATGAGCAGTTCTTC. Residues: CASSLESGRRDEQFF.